The clone carrying this T cell receptor beta chain was counted at least ten times. Its target is unknown. The V and J ends lost 7 bases and 3 bases respectively, with 7 bases between them. This CDR3 is 11 amino acids long. Germline V gene sequence: CDR1 SNHLY, CDR2 FYNNEI. The sample belongs to a study of T cells in Graves' hyperthyroidism and ophthalmopathy. The study's findings and limits: Ophthalmopathy stood apart from stable hyperthyroidism in a 13 V-J model. Blood samples included most of the expanded thyroid clonotypes exceeding 0.001.

Researchers amplified the TCR beta CDR3 regions from RNA transcripts. TCR CDR3 regions were first amplified by RT-PCR with HTBI primers. TCRdb reanalysed the multiplex PCR reads using MiXCR and keeps one entry per CDR3 protein. The sample lists 750,000 to 900,000 distinct CDR3 sequences, approximately 40% seen once, with 7% to 10% in the top ten. Patients counted as stable if ophthalmopathy did not develop within 18 months. Each diagnosis drew on symptoms, thyroxine, TRAb, thyroid ultrasound and orbital computed tomography findings. The sequencing input was blood. The sequence derives from a man between 18 and 29 years old with Graves' hyperthyroidism. This chain links TRBV2 with TRBJ2-7, with unresolved D. The CDR3 bases are TGTGCCAGCACTCGTCGCTACGAGCAGTACTTC. It yields the protein CASTRRYEQYF.